This T cell receptor beta chain was obtained from a study of blood T cell repertoires in COVID-19. Study as a whole: Whether acute or convalescent, the COVID-19 samples came from the United States, Italy and Spain. Sources were T cells, B-cell-depleted T cells, or PBMCs; the material itself was cDNA or gDNA.

Trimming cost V 0 bases and J 0 bases, with 8 bases left between them. Germline V gene data show CDR1 as SGHVS and CDR2 as FQNEAQ. The CDR3 spans 15 residues. Per the authors' pipeline: For nucleated cells, counts were estimated from reference gene primer amplification. Repertoires were generated with immunoSEQ multiplex PCR, while TCRdb's copy carries only in-frame clones and drops some. The D gene and trimming were derived from the DNA, and the V and J assignments and clone size from that table. The sample lists 130,000 or so clones, 86% occurring once. The chain recombines TRBV7-8 with TRBJ1-2; D might be TRBD1 (6 bases). Material: peripheral blood. The sequence derives from a woman between 55 and 75 years old with acute or convalescent COVID-19. Written as DNA, the CDR3 is TGTGCCAGCAGCTTAGCCAGGGGATCTAACTATGGCTACACCTTC. As protein: CASSLARGSNYGYTF.